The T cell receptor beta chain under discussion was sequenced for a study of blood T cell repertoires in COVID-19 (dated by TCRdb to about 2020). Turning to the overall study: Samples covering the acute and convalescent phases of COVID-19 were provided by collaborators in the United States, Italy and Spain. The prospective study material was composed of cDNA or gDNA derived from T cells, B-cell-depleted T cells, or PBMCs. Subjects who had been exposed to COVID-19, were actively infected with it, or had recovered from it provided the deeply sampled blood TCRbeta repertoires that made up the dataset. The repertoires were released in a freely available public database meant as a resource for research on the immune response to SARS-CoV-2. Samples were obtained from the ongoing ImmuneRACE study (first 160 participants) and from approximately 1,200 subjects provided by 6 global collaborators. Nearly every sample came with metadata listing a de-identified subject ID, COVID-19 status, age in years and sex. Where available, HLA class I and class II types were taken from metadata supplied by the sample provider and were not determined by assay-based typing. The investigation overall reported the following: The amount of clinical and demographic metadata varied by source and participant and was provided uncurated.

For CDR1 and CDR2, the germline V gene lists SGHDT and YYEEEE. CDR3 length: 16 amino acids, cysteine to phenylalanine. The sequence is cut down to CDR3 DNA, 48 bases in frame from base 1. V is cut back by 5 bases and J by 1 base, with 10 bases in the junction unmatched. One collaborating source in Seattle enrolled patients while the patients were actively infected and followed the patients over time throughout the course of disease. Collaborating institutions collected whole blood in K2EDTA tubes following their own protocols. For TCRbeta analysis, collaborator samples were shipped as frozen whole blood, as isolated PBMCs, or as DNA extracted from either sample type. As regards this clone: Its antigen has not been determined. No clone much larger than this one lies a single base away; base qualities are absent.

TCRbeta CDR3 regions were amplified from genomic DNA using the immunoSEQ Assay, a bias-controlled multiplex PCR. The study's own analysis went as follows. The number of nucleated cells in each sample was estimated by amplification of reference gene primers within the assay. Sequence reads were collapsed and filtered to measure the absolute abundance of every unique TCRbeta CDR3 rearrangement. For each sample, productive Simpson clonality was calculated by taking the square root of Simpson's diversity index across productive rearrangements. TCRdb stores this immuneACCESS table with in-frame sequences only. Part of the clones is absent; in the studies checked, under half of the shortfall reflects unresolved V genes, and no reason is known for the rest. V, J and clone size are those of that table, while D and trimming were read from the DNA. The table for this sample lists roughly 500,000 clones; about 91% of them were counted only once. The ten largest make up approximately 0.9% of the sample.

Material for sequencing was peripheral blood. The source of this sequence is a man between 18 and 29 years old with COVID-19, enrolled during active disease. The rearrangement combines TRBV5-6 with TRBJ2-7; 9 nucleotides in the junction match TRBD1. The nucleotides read TGTGCCAGCAGTTCTCTACGGGACAGGGTATCCTACGAGCAGTACTTC. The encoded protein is CASSSLRDRVSYEQYF.